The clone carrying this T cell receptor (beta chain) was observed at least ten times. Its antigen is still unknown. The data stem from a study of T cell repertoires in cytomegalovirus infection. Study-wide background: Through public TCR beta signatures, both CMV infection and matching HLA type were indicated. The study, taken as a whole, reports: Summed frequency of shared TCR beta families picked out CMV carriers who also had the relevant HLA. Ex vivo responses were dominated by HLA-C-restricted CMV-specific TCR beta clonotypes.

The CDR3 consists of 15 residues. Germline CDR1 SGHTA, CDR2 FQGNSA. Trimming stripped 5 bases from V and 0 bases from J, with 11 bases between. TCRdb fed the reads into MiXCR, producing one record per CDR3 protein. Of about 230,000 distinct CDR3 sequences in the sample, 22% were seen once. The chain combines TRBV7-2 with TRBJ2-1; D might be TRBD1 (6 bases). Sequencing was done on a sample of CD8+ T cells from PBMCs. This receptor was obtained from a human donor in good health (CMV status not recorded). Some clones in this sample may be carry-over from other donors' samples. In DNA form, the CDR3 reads TGTGCCAGCAGCGGCACAGGGAGCTCCTACAATGAGCAGTTCTTC. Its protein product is CASSGTGSSYNEQFF.